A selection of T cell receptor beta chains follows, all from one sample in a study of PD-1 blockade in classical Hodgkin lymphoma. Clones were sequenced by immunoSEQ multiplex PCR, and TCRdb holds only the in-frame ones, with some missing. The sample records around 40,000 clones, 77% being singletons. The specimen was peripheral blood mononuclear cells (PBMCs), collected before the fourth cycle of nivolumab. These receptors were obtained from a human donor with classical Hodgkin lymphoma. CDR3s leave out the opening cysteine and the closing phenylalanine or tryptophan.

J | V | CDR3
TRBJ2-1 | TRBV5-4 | ASSPARASYNEQF
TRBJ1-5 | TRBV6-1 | ASSEALRGTGVGSNQPQH
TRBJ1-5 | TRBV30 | AWSLGARNQPQH
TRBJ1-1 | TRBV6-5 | ASSYLQGRNTEAF
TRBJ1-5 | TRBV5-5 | ASSMNSQGGQPQH
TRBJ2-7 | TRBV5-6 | ASSFFAPPYEQY
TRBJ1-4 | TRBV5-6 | ASNGQGREKLF
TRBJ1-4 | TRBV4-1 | ASSEGLGRDEKLF
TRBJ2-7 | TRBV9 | ASSVGGAPYEQY
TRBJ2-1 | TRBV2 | ASVAQTGTNEQF
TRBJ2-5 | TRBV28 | ASRPGQGFRETQY
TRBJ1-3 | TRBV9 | ASSVGGNSGNTIY
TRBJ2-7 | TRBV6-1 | ASSDVRKSGYEQY
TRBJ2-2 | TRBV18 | ASSRGQSTGELF
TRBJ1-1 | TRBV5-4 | ASSSPGQGREAF
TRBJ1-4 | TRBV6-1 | ASSEGGIVEKLF
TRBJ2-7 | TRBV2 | ASSDPRGGYEQY
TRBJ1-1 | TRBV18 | ASSYQVEGKAF
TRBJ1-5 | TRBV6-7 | ASTKGGLGVSQPQH
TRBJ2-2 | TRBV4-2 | ASSLQSGGAGTGELF
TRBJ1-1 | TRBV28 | ASSKGTVNTEAF
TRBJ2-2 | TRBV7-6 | ASSLETSGVVTGELF
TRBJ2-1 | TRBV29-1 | SGGTLSYNEQF
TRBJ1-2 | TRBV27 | ASSPPWGGYT
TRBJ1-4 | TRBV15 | ATSRTRGKLF
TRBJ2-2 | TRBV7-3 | ASRQTNTGELF
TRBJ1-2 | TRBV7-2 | ASSLATGPRGYT
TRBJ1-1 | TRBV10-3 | AISVEGGGNTEAF
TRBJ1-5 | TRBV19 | ASSIGAGGSNQPQH
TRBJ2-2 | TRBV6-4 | ASSSGDTGELF
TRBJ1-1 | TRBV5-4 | ASSLKTNTEAF
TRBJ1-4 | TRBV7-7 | ASSRREGEKLF
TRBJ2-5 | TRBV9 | ASSPRVGGGETQY
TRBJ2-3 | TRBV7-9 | ASSTMSTDTQY
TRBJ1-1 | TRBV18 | ASSQGGNTEAF
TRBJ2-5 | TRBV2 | ASSVEETQY
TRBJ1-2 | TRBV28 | ASSQGQGLDYGYT
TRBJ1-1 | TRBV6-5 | ASSYSRTSNTEAF
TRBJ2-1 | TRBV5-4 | ASSRGQGLQVNEQF
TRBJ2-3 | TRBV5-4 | ASRKSGGAGIDTQY
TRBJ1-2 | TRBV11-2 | ASSRNAEDYGYT
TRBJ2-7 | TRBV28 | ASSLADPYEQY
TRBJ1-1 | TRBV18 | ASSPNTANTEAF
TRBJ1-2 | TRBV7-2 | ASSVSRGGYDGYT
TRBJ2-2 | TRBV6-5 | ASSLLAGGSGELF
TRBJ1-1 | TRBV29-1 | SVEVANTEAF
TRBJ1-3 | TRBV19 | ASSPASGRTASGNTIY
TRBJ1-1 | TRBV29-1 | SVVGGLNTEAF
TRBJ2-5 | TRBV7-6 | ASSLAITGGRETQY
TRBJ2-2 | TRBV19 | ASSTRAAGELF
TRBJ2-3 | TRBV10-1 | ASSESGDWTTDTQY
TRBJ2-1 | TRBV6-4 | ASSVGVYNEQF
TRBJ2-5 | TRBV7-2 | ASSFRTSPEQETQY
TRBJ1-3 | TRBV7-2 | ASSLGGGFSGNTIY
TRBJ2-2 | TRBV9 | ASSATSGGTGELF
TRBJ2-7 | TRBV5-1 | ASSLALGLSSYEQY
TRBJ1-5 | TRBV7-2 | ASSLGGAPTQH
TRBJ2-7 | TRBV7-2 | ASSSRTISYEQY
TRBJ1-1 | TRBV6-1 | ASSEERGTTEAF
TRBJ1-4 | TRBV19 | ASSGDRANEKLF